One sample yielded the 9 T cell receptor beta chains listed below, sequenced in a study of shared T cell receptors in the human thymus. Produced via immunoSEQ multiplex PCR; TCRdb's table is partial and in-frame only. This sample carries 600,000 or so clones, more than 75% of them seen once, and the ten largest clones take under 0.01%. In addition, the sample was reused for a study of human thymus T cells.

The specimen was thymocytes. Receptors originate from a boy younger than two with a congenital heart defect.

V gene TRBV2 combines with J gene TRBJ2-4; D gene uncertain. Germline V gene sequence: CDR1 SNHLY, CDR2 FYNNEI. V lost 6 bases to trimming and J lost 2 bases, with 11 bases between them. There are 14 residues in the CDR3. The CDR3 sequence is CASRVLRPKNIQYF. CDR3 nucleotides: TGTGCCAGCAGGGTCTTGAGGCCCAAAAACATTCAGTACTTC.

V and J are TRBV5-6 and TRBJ2-5; 9 bases agree with TRBD2. This CDR3 contains 19 residues. The V and J ends lost 1 base and 1 base, in that order; junction bases with no gene match: 14. The germline gives CDR1 SGHDT, CDR2 YYEEEE. CDR3 sequence: CASSLFSAGGFSLQETQYF. The CDR3 bases are TGTGCCAGCAGCTTGTTCTCTGCGGGAGGGTTCAGCCTCCAAGAGACCCAGTACTTC.

This clone appeared a single time. The CDR3 region has the DNA TGTGCCAGCAGTTTCCCGAGCGGGGGGGCCTTCTACAATGAGCAGTTCTTC. Translated, it gives CASSFPSGGAFYNEQFF. The V call is TRBV28, the J call TRBJ2-1; 10 nucleotides align to TRBD2. The CDR3 length is 17 residues. The ends lost 3 bases at V and 3 bases at J; junction bases unmatched: 8. CDR1 MDHEN and CDR2 SYDVKM come from the germline V gene. Drawing the rest from reference TRBV28 and TRBJ2-1, the complete variable domain is DVKVTQSSRYLVKRTGEKVFLECVQDMDHENMFWYRQDPGLGLRLIYFSYDVKMKEKGDIPEGYSVSREKKERFSLILESASTNQTSMYLCASSFPSGGAFYNEQFFGPGTRLTVL.

The V gene is TRBV6-4, the J gene TRBJ1-1; D is possibly TRBD1 (5 bases). Germline CDR1 and CDR2: MRHNA and SNTAGT. V was pared by 5 bases and J by 8 bases, with 15 bases between. The CDR3 has 13 residues. CDR3 protein: CASSTDSFGEAFF. For the CDR3, the DNA is TGTGCCAGCAGTACAGACAGCTTTGGGGAAGCTTTCTTT.

This rearrangement joins TRBV15 to TRBJ2-3; 8 bases line up with TRBD2. Germline V gives CDR1 LNHNV, CDR2 YYDKDF (reference sequence). The trim removed 1 base at V and 3 bases at J, leaving 9 bases unmatched. This CDR3 is 17 amino acids long. CDR3 bases: TGTGCCACCAGCAGAGGGCGCGGGGGGATATATACAGATACGCAGTATTTT. It is translated as CATSRGRGGIYTDTQYF.

The gene calls are TRBV10-1 and TRBJ2-1; maybe TRBD2 (6 bases). The CDR3 loop spans 16 amino acids. Trimming removed 3 bases from V and 0 bases from J, with 12 bases in between. Germline V gene data show CDR1 as WNHNN and CDR2 as SYGVQD (reference sequence). CDR3: CASSDHARGSYNEQFF. DNA of the CDR3: TGCGCCAGCAGTGATCACGCGCGGGGCTCCTACAATGAGCAGTTCTTC.

This chain links TRBV7-9 with TRBJ2-7, with 10 bases aligning to TRBD1. The ends lost 7 bases at V and 0 bases at J; junction bases unmatched: 9. Germline V CDR1 and CDR2: SEHNR, FQNEAQ (reference sequence). The CDR3 is 16 residues long. The CDR3 nucleotides read TGTGCCAGCACCGAAACCGGGACAGGGGTCTCCTACGAGCAGTACTTC. Its protein is CASTETGTGVSYEQYF.

Only one count was recorded for this clone. The chain links TRBV28 to TRBJ2-7, with 10 bases fitting TRBD2. The CDR3 is 16 residues long. The V gene end was trimmed by 5 bases and the J gene end by 7 bases; junction bases not matched to a gene: 14. CDR1 MDHEN and CDR2 SYDVKM come from the germline V gene. The CDR3 DNA follows: TGTGCCAGCAGTCCAAAGAAAGCGGGGGGGCGAAAAGAGCAGTACTTC. Amino acid sequence: CASSPKKAGGRKEQYF.

This chain links TRBV9 with TRBJ1-4; D is perhaps TRBD1 (6 bases). Trimming removed 2 bases from V and 0 bases from J, with 8 bases in between. Germline CDR1 SGDLS, CDR2 YYNGEE. CDR3 length: 15 residues. The CDR3 DNA follows: TGTGCCAGCAGCGTTGGGACATCAACTAATGAAAAACTGTTTTTT. Translated, it gives CASSVGTSTNEKLFF. Supplemented by reference TRBV9 and TRBJ1-4, the full variable domain reads DSGVTQTPKHLITATGQRVTLRCSPRSGDLSVYWYQQSLDQGLQFLIQYYNGEERAKGNILERFSAQQFPDLHSELNLSSLELGDSALYFCASSVGTSTNEKLFFGSGTQLSVL.